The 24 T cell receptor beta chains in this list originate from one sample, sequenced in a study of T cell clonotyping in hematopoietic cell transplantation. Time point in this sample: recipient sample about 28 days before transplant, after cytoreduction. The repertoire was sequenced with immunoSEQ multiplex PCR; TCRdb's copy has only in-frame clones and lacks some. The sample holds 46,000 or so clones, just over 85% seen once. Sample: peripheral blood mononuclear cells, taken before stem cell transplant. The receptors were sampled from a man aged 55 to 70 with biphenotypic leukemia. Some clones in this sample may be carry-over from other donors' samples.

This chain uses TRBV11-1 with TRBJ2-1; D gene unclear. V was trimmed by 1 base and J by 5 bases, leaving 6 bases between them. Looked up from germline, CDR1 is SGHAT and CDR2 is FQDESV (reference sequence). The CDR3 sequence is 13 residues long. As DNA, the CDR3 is TGTGCCAGCAGCTTAGACGAGAACAATGAGCAGTTCTTC. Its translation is CASSLDENNEQFF.

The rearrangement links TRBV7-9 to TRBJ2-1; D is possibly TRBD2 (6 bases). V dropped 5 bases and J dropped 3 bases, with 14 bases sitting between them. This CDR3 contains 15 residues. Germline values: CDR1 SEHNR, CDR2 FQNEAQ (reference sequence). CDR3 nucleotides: TGTGCCAGCAGCCCCGGGGGTTTCTACTACAATGAGCAGTTCTTC. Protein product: CASSPGGFYYNEQFF. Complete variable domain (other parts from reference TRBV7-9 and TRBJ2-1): DTGVSQNPRHKITKRGQNVTFRCDPISEHNRLYWYRQTLGQGPEFLTYFQNEAQLEKSRLLSDRFSAERPKGSFSTLEIQRTEQGDSAMYLCASSPGGFYYNEQFFGPGTRLTVL.

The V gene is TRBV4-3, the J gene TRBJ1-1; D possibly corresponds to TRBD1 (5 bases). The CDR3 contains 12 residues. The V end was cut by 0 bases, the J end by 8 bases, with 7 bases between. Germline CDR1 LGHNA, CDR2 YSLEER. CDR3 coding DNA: TGCGCCAGCAGCCAAGATTGGGGGGAAGCTTTCTTT. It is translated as CASSQDWGEAFF.

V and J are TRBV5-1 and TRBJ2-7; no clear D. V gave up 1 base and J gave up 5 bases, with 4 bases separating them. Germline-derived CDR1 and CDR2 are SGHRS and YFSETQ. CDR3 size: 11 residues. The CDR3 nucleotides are TGCGCCAGCAGCTTGACTGACGAGCAGTACTTC. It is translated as CASSLTDEQYF.

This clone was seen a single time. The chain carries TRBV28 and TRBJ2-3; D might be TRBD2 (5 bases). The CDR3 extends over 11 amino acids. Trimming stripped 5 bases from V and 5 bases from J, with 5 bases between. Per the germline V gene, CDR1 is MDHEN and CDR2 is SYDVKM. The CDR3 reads CASSEGDTQYF. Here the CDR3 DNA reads TGTGCCAGCAGTGAGGGAGATACGCAGTATTTT.

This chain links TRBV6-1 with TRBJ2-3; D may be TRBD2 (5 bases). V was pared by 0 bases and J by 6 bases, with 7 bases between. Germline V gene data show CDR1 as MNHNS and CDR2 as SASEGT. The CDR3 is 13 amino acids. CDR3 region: CASSEAPGDTQYF. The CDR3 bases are TGTGCCAGCAGTGAAGCGCCGGGGGATACGCAGTATTTT.

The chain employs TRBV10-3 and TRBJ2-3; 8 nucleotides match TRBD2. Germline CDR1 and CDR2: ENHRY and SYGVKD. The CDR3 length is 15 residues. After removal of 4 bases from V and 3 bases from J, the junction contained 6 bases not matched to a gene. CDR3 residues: CAISAQREITDTQYF. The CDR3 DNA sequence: TGTGCCATCAGTGCACAGCGGGAGATAACAGATACGCAGTATTTT.

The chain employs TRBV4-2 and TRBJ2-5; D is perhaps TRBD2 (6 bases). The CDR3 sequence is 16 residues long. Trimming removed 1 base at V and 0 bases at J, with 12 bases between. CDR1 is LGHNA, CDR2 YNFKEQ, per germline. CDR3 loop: CASSQGLREHQETQYF. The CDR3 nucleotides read TGTGCCAGCAGCCAAGGGCTACGGGAGCACCAAGAGACCCAGTACTTC.

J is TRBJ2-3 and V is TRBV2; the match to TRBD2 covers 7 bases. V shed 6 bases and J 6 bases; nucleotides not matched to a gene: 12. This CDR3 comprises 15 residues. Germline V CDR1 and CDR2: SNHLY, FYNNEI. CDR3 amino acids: CASRRLAGRGDTQYF. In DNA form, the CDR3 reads TGTGCCAGCAGGAGACTAGCCGGCAGAGGGGATACGCAGTATTTT.

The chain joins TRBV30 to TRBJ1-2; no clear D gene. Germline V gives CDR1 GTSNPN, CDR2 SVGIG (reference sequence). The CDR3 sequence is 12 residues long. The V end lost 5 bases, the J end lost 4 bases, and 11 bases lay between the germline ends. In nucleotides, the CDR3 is TGTGCCTGGCAAAATGAATTCTATGGCTACACCTTC. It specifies CAWQNEFYGYTF.

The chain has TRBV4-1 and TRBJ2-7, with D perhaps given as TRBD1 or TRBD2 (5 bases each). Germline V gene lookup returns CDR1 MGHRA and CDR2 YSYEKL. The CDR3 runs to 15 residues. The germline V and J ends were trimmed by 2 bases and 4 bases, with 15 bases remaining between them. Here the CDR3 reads CASSQIQGAGYEQYF. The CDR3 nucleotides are TGCGCCAGCAGCCAAATTCAGGGTGCGGGTTACGAGCAGTACTTC.

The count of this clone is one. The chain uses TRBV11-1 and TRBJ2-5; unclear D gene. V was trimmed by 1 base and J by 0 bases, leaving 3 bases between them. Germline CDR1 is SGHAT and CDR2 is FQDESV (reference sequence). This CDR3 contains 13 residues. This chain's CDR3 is CASSLGNQETQYF. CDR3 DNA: TGTGCCAGCAGCTTAGGGAACCAAGAGACCCAGTACTTC.

CDR3 region: CASSEGTRTEAFF. The CDR3 bases are TGTGCCAGCAGTGAGGGCACACGCACTGAAGCTTTCTTT. The V and J genes are TRBV2 and TRBJ1-1; D remains ambiguous. This CDR3 is built from 13 residues. Looked up from germline, CDR1 is SNHLY and CDR2 is FYNNEI. Trimming left V 3 bases short and J 4 bases short, with 9 bases between.

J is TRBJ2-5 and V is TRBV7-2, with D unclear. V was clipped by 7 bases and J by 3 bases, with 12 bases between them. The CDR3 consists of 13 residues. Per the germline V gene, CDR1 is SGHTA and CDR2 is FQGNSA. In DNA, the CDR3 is TGTGCCAGCAACCTGTTTGGGGAAGAGACCCAGTACTTC. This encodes CASNLFGEETQYF. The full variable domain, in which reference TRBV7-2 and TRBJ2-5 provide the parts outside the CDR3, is GAGVSQSPSNKVTEKGKDVELRCDPISGHTALYWYRQSLGQGLEFLIYFQGNSAPDKSGLPSDRFSAERTGGSVSTLTIQRTQQEDSAVYLCASNLFGEETQYFGPGTRLLVL.

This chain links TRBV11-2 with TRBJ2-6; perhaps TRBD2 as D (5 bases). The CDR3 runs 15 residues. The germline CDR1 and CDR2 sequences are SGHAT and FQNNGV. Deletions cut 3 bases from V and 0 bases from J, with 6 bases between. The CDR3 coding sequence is TGTGCCAGCAGCTTTCGGGGCTCTGGGGCCAACGTCCTGACTTTC. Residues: CASSFRGSGANVLTF.

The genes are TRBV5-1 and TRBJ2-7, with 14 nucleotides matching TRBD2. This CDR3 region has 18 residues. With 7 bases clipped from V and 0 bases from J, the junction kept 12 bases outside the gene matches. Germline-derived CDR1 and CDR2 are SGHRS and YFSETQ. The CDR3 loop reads CASRPPGTSGGSSYEQYF. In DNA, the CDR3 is TGCGCCAGCCGCCCACCCGGGACTAGCGGGGGAAGCTCCTACGAGCAGTACTTC.

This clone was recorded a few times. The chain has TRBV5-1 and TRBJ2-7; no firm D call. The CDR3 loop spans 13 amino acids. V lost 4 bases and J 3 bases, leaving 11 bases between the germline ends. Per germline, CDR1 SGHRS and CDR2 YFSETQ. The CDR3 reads CASSNNGVYEQYF. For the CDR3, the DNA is TGCGCCAGCAGCAACAATGGGGTCTACGAGCAGTACTTC.

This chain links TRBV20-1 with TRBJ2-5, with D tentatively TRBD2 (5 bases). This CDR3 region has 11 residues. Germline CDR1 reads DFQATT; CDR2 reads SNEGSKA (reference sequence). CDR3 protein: CTARVTETQYF. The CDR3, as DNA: TGCACCGCGCGGGTCACAGAGACCCAGTACTTC.

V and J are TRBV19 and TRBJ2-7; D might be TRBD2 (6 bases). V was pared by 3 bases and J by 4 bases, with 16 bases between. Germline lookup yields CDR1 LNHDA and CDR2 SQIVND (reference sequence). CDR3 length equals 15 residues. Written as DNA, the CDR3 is TGTGCCAGTAGTATGGCCGTAGCGGTCGAATACGAGCAGTACTTC. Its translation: CASSMAVAVEYEQYF.

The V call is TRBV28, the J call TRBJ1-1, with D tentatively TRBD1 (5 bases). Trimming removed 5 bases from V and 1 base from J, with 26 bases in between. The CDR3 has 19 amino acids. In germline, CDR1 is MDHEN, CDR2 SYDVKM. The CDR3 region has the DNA TGTGCCAGCAGTCCTTCCCAGGGCCGCCACTTCGGAACGAACACTGAAGCTTTCTTT. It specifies CASSPSQGRHFGTNTEAFF.

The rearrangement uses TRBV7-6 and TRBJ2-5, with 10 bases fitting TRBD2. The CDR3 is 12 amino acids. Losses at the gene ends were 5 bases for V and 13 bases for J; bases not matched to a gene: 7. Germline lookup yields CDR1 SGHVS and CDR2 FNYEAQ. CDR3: CASSRTSGPLYF. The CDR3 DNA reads TGTGCCAGCAGCAGGACTAGCGGACCTCTGTACTTC.

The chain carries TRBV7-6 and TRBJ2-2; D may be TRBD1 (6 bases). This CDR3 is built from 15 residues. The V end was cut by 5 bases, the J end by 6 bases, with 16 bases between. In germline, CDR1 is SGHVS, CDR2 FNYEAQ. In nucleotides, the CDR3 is TGTGCCAGCAGCCTCCGACAGGACATGGCCGGGGAGCTGTTTTTT. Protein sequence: CASSLRQDMAGELFF.

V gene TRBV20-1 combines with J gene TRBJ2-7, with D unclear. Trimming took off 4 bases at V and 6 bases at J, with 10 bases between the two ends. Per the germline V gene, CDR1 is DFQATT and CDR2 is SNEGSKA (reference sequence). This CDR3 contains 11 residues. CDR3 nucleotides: TGCAGTGCTACTCGCTCTTCCGAGCAGTACTTC. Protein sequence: CSATRSSEQYF.

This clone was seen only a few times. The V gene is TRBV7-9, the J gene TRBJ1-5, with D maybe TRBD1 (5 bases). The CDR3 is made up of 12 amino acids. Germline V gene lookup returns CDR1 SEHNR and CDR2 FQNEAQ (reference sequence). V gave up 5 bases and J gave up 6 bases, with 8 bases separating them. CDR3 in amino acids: CASSGGGQPQHF. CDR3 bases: TGTGCCAGCAGCGGCGGGGGTCAGCCCCAGCATTTT.